The next 21 T cell receptor beta chains were all read from a single sample in a study of T cell clonality in common variable immunodeficiency. TCRdb's table, derived via immunoSEQ multiplex PCR, lists solely in-frame clones and lacks some. This sample carries 40,000 to 60,000 clones, none of them present only once. Sequencing was performed on peripheral blood mononuclear cells. The receptor set was obtained from a person aged 18 to 75 in good health.

There are many counts of this clone. The read stops 3 residues short of the end of the CDR3; the missing end is completed from the germline J gene. The chain combines TRBV6-2 or TRBV6-3 with TRBJ2-2; the D gene is possibly TRBD1 (5 bases). The CDR3 is 13 residues long. The germline V and J ends were trimmed by 6 bases and 5 bases, with 10 bases remaining between them. Germline V gives CDR1 MNHEY, CDR2 SVGEGT. The CDR3 DNA, read in part, is TGTGCCAGCAGAGGGGTGGGGACCGGGGAG. Amino acid sequence: CASRGVGTGE. The whole CDR3 sequence reads CASRGVGTGELFF.

This clone was recorded at least ten times. The CDR3 end lies 3 residues beyond the end of the read and is filled in from the germline J gene. The chain recombines TRBV18 with TRBJ2-1, with D possibly matching TRBD1 (7 bases). The CDR3 is made up of 13 amino acids. The V gene's germline CDR1 is KGHSH and CDR2 LQKENI. V shed 6 bases and J shed 4 bases, with 10 bases lying between them. The sequenced CDR3 bases are TGTGCCAGCTCGGGGGGACAGTACAATGAG. Translated: CASSGGQYNE. The CDR3, in full, reads CASSGGQYNEQFF.

A few counts support this clone. The read ends 3 residues shy of where the CDR3 ends; the end is completed using the germline J gene. The rearrangement links TRBV30 to TRBJ2-5; 7 bases are a match to TRBD2. V shed 4 bases and J 5 bases; nucleotides not matched to a gene: 4. The CDR3 contains 12 residues. Germline values: CDR1 GTSNPN, CDR2 SVGIG (reference sequence). CDR3 DNA (partial): TGTGCCTGGACCGGACTAGAGGAGACC. Its translation is CAWTGLEET. In full, the CDR3 is CAWTGLEETQYF.

This clone was recorded many times. Additional DNA sequences in this sample encode the identical CDR3. The CDR3 bases that were read are TGTGCCAGTAGTCTCCCACAGGGGACTGGAAACACC. This sequence encodes CASSLPQGTGNT. The full CDR3 protein reads CASSLPQGTGNTIYF. The chain joins TRBV19 to TRBJ1-3; 7 nucleotides align to TRBD1. The read terminates 3 residues before the CDR3 end, so the remaining end is supplied by the germline J gene. The V segment lost 5 bases and the J segment 2 bases; nucleotides outside the gene matches: 6. This CDR3 is built from 15 residues. CDR1 is LNHDA and CDR2 is SQIVND in the germline V gene (reference sequence).

This clone was counted a few times. The CDR3 goes on 3 residues after the read ends, and that part is filled in from the germline J gene. The rearrangement uses TRBV7-2 and TRBJ2-7; TRBD2 matches at 9 bases. CDR3 length equals 17 residues. With 0 bases clipped from V and 4 bases from J, the junction kept 10 bases outside the gene matches. In germline, CDR1 is SGHTA, CDR2 FQGNSA. The sequenced CDR3 bases are TGTGCCAGCAGCTTAGCGGTACGGCTAGCGGGGACGTACGAG. It specifies CASSLAVRLAGTYE. The complete CDR3 sequence is CASSLAVRLAGTYEQYF.

This clone was seen repeatedly, ten times or more. The sequence runs out 3 residues before the end of the CDR3; the remainder is reconstructed from the germline J gene. The chain carries TRBV30 and TRBJ1-2; 9 positions match TRBD1. After removal of 7 bases from V and 6 bases from J, the junction contained 3 bases not matched to a gene. Germline V gives CDR1 GTSNPN, CDR2 SVGIG (reference sequence). This CDR3 has 11 amino acids. CDR3 loop: CASYRGHGYTF. The covered CDR3 bases are TGTGCCTCTTACAGGGGGCATGGC.

This clone was found many times. Sequencing ends 3 residues short of the CDR3 end; the germline J gene provides the rest. The chain carries TRBV18 and TRBJ2-3; 9 positions match TRBD2. CDR3 length: 17 residues. With V trimmed by 4 bases and J by 5 bases, 13 bases remained unmatched. CDR1 is KGHSH and CDR2 is LQKENI in the germline V gene. The CDR3 bases that were read are TGTGCCAGCTCACTACCACAAGGGACTAGCTTCATAGATACG. It is translated as CASSLPQGTSFIDT. The CDR3, in full, reads CASSLPQGTSFIDTQYF.

This clone was recorded many times. The read ends 3 residues before the CDR3 terminus; that terminus is restored from the germline J gene. The rearrangement joins TRBV19 to TRBJ1-1, with a weak D call TRBD1 (6 bases). CDR3 length: 16 amino acids. CDR1 is LNHDA, CDR2 SQIVND, per germline (reference sequence). The V end lost 10 bases, the J end lost 4 bases, and 25 bases lay between the germline ends. The CDR3 spells CATRWGQGSLITEAFF. The part of the CDR3 DNA that was read is TGTGCCACCCGCTGGGGGCAGGGCAGCTTGATCACTGAA.

This clone has a count of ten or more. The read terminates 3 residues ahead of where the CDR3 ends, so the germline J gene completes it. This chain uses TRBV6-8 with TRBJ2-6; TRBD1 matches at 11 bases. V lost 7 bases, J lost 4 bases, and 9 bases stayed unmatched. Germline CDR1 MNHGY, CDR2 SAAAGT. The CDR3 is 17 residues long. The part of the CDR3 DNA that was read is TGTGCCAGCAAAGGTAGGGACAGGGGGTCAGGGGCCAACGTC. Protein: CASKGRDRGSGANV. The full CDR3 is CASKGRDRGSGANVLTF.

This clone was observed a few times. From the germline J gene comes the end of the CDR3, since the read stops 3 residues before it. The gene calls are TRBV6-2 or TRBV6-3 and TRBJ1-2, with 7 bases fitting TRBD1. CDR1 is MNHEY and CDR2 is SVGEGT in the germline V gene. This CDR3 is 15 amino acids long. This CDR3 reads CASSTGTASTDTYTF. CDR3 DNA (partial): TGTGCCAGCAGTACCGGGACAGCTAGCACAGATACC.

In this sample, this clone turned up many times. The CDR3 region is CASSARRAANEKLFF. Incomplete CDR3 DNA: TGCGCCAGCAGCGCCCGCAGGGCGGCTAATGAAAAA. The V call is TRBV5-1, the J call TRBJ1-4, with TRBD1 as a possible D gene (5 bases). The read halts 3 residues ahead of the CDR3 end, with the missing end drawn from the germline J gene. Germline-derived CDR1 and CDR2 are SGHRS and YFSETQ. Trimming stripped 4 bases from V and 3 bases from J, with 13 bases between. The CDR3 spans 15 residues.

This clone was observed many times. The CDR3 end is not reached by the read, which stops 3 residues before it; the germline J gene fills it in. The J gene is TRBJ1-5, the V gene TRBV7-2; the D gene is possibly TRBD1 (6 bases). The germline V gene has CDR1 SGHTA and CDR2 FQGNSA. Trimming took off 1 base at V and 4 bases at J, with 8 bases between the two ends. The CDR3 runs 14 residues. CDR3 DNA, as far as it was read: TGTGCCAGCAGCTTAGGCACAGGGAATCAGCCC. Amino acids: CASSLGTGNQP. The CDR3 in full is CASSLGTGNQPQHF.

This clone appeared many times. The sequence runs out 3 residues before the end of the CDR3; the remainder is reconstructed from the germline J gene. The chain employs TRBV5-4 and TRBJ2-3, with unresolved D. This CDR3 comprises 14 residues. V lost 2 bases and J lost 5, with 12 bases in between. Germline CDR1 SGHNT, CDR2 YYREEE (reference sequence). The part of the CDR3 DNA that was read is TGTGCCAGCAGCTTAGGCCAGGCAAGAGATACG. This translates into CASSLGQARDT. The whole CDR3 is CASSLGQARDTQYF.

This clone was seen repeatedly, ten times or more. The missing CDR3 end, 3 residues past where the read stops, is filled in from the germline J gene. The J gene is TRBJ1-5, the V gene TRBV20-1; 7 bases match TRBD1. Unmatched junction bases numbered 3, after V lost 3 bases and J lost 4 bases. Per the germline V gene, CDR1 is DFQATT and CDR2 is SNEGSKA (reference sequence). The CDR3 has 13 residues. The CDR3 spells CSARGRGNQPQHF. The part of the CDR3 DNA that was read is TGCAGTGCTAGGGGCAGGGGGAATCAGCCC.

This clone was seen at least ten times. From the germline J gene comes the end of the CDR3, since the read stops 3 residues before it. The chain employs TRBV5-1 and TRBJ2-1; 9 nucleotides line up with TRBD2. The CDR3 runs 16 residues. Germline CDR1 SGHRS, CDR2 YFSETQ. The J segment lost 4 bases and the V segment lost 0 bases, leaving 5 bases of the junction unmatched. The covered CDR3 bases are TGCGCCAGCAGCTTGGCTCCGACTAGCGGATACAATGAG. Translation: CASSLAPTSGYNE. The complete CDR3 reads CASSLAPTSGYNEQFF.

This clone was seen ten or more times. With the read ending 3 residues before the CDR3 end, the germline J gene is used to fill in that end. This sequence joins TRBV19 and TRBJ1-1; D gene ambiguous. The germline gives CDR1 LNHDA, CDR2 SQIVND (reference sequence). The CDR3 loop spans 15 amino acids. With 0 bases removed from V and 1 base from J, the gap between germline ends came to 9 bases. The sequenced part of the CDR3 DNA is TGTGCCAGTAGTATAGAAAAACAGAGGAACACTGAA. Protein: CASSIEKQRNTE. The complete CDR3 sequence is CASSIEKQRNTEAFF.

There are many counts of this clone. The CDR3 is cut off 3 residues early in the read; its end comes from the germline J gene. The rearrangement links TRBV30 to TRBJ2-3; D unresolved. From germline, CDR1 is GTSNPN and CDR2 SVGIG (reference sequence). The CDR3 loop spans 14 amino acids. Between the trimmed V and J ends, which lost 0 bases and 1 base, there was a span of 8 bases. The CDR3 loop is CAWSVQPGTDTQYF. Incomplete CDR3 DNA: TGTGCCTGGAGTGTACAGCCGGGCACAGATACG.

At least ten counts were recorded for this clone. The read comes to an end 3 residues before the CDR3 does, leaving the germline J gene to fill in the end. The rearrangement joins TRBV19 to TRBJ2-5, with D perhaps matching TRBD2 (5 bases). The germline gives CDR1 LNHDA, CDR2 SQIVND (reference sequence). This CDR3 is 12 amino acids long. The V end was cut by 6 bases, the J end by 4 bases, with 9 bases between. The DNA read from the CDR3 is TGTGCCAGTAGGAGGGCTGGAGAGACC. It encodes CASRRAGET. Given in full, the CDR3 is CASRRAGETQYF.

This clone was counted many times. The CDR3 is cut off 3 residues early in the read; its end comes from the germline J gene. This sequence joins TRBV4-1 and TRBJ2-3; no firm D call. V lost 5 bases, J lost 2 bases, and 8 bases lay in between. The CDR3 sequence is 13 residues long. Germline assignment: CDR1 MGHRA and CDR2 YSYEKL. The CDR3 bases that were read are TGCGCCAGCAGCTACGGTAACACAGATACG. It yields the protein CASSYGNTDT. In full, the CDR3 reads CASSYGNTDTQYF.

This clone was counted at least ten times. Read data end 3 residues before the CDR3 end; the end is taken from the germline J gene. The chain links TRBV20-1 to TRBJ2-2; 7 bases are a match to TRBD1. CDR3 size: 13 residues. Germline-derived CDR1 and CDR2 are DFQATT and SNEGSKA (reference sequence). Partial CDR3 DNA: TGCGGTTGTGACAGGGAAGGGGCCGGGGAG. Translated, it gives CGCDREGAGE. The CDR3 as a whole reads CGCDREGAGELFF.

This clone came up many times. The read comes to an end 3 residues before the CDR3 does, leaving the germline J gene to fill in the end. The J gene is TRBJ2-2, the V gene TRBV20-1; 8 bases match TRBD2. CDR1 is DFQATT and CDR2 is SNEGSKA in the germline V gene (reference sequence). V lost 6 bases and J lost 4; bases outside the gene matches: 4. CDR3 length: 13 amino acids. The CDR3 bases that were read are TGCAGTGCGGGACTAGTGACCACCGGGGAG. Translating gives CSAGLVTTGE. The whole CDR3 region reads CSAGLVTTGELFF.